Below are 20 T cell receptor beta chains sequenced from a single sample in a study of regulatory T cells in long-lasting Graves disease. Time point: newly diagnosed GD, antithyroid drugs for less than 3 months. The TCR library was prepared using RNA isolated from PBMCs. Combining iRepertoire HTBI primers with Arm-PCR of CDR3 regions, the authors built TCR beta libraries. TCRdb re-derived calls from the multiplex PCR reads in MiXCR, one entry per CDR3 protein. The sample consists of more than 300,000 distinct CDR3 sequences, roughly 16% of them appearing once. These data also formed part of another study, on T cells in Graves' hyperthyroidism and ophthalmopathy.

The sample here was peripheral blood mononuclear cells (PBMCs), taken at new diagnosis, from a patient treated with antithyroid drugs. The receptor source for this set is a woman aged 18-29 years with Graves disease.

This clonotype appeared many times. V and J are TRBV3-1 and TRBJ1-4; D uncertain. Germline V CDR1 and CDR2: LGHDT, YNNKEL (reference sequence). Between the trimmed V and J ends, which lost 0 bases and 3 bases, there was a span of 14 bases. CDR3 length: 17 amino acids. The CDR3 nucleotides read TGTGCCAGCAGCCAAGAGGGTCCCGGGCAGGCTAATGAAAAACTGTTTTTT. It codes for CASSQEGPGQANEKLFF.

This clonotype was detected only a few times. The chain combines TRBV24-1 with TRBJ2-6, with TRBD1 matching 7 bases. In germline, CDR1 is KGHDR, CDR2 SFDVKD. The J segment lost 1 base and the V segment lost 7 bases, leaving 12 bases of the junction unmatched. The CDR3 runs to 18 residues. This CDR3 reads CATRLPGQRRSGANVLTF. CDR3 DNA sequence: TGTGCCACCAGGCTTCCGGGACAGAGAAGGTCTGGGGCCAACGTCCTGACTTTC.

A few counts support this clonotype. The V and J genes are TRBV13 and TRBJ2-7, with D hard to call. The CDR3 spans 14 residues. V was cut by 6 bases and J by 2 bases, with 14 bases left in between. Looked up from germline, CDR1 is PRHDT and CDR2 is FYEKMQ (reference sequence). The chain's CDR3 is CASRQLGRTYEQYF. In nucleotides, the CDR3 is TGTGCCAGCAGACAACTTGGCAGAACCTACGAGCAGTACTTC.

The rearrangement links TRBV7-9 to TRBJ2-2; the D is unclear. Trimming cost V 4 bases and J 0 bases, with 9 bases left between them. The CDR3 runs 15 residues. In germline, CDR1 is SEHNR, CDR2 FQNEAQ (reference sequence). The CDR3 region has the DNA TGTGCCAGCAGCTATAGTGGCGCGAACACCGGGGAGCTGTTTTTT. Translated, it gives CASSYSGANTGELFF.

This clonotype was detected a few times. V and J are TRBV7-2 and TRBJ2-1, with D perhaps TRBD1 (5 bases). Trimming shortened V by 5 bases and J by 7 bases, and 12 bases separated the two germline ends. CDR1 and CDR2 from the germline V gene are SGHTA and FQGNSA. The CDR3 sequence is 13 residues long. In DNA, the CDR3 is TGTGCCAGCAGCCCAGGGATATGGAATGAGCAGTTCTTC. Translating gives CASSPGIWNEQFF.

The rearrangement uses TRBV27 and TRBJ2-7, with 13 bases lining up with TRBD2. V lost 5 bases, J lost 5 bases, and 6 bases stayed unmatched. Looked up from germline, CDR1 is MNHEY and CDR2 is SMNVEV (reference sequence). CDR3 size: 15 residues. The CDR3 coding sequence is TGTGCCAGCAGTGGGGGACTAGCGGGGAAAGACGAGCAGTACTTC. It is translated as CASSGGLAGKDEQYF.

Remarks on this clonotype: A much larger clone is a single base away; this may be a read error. This chain's CDR3 is CAILGGGGRYNEQFF. The CDR3 nucleotides are TGTGCCATCCTAGGCGGAGGGGGGCGGTACAATGAGCAGTTCTTC. The chain is built from TRBV10-3 and TRBJ2-1, with D possibly called TRBD1 or TRBD2 (6 bases each). Germline V gives CDR1 ENHRY, CDR2 SYGVKD. The CDR3 extends over 15 amino acids. Trimming left V 8 bases short and J 4 bases short, with 18 bases between.

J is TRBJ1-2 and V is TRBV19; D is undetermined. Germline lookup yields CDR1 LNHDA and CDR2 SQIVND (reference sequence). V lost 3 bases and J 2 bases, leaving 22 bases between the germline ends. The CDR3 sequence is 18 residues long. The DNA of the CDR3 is TGTGCCAGTAGTATGAGAAGAGTAGCAATGACTACCAACTATGGCTACACCTTC. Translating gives CASSMRRVAMTTNYGYTF.

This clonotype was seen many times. In DNA form, the CDR3 reads TGTGCCAGCAACCCAACAGGGTCAACCGAAGCTTTCTTT. Translated: CASNPTGSTEAFF. This chain links TRBV27 with TRBJ1-1; a possible D gene is TRBD1 (6 bases). Per germline, CDR1 MNHEY and CDR2 SMNVEV (reference sequence). This CDR3 comprises 13 residues. V gave up 7 bases and J gave up 8 bases, with 17 bases separating them.

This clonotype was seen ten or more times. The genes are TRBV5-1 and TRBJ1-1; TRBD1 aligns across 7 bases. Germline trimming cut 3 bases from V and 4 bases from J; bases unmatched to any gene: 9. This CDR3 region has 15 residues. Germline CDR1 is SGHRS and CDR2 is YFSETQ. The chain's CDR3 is CASSSRTGSGTEAFF. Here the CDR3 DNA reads TGCGCCAGCAGCTCCCGGACAGGCAGCGGCACTGAAGCTTTCTTT.

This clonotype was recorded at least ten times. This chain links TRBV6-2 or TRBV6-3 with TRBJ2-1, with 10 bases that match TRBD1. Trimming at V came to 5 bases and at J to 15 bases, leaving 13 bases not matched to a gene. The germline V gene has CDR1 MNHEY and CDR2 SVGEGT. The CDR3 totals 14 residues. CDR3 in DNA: TGTGCCAGCAGTAGACAGGGGGCGCCTTATCGGCTGTTCTTC. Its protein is CASSRQGAPYRLFF.

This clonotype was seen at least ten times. The CDR3 is CSAHQTSGGYNEQFF. CDR3 coding DNA: TGCAGTGCCCATCAGACTAGCGGGGGATACAATGAGCAGTTCTTC. The gene calls are TRBV20-1 and TRBJ2-1, with 12 positions matching TRBD2. The CDR3 sequence is 15 residues long. Trimming took 6 bases from V and 4 from J; bases not matched to a gene: 7. Per germline, CDR1 DFQATT and CDR2 SNEGSKA (reference sequence).

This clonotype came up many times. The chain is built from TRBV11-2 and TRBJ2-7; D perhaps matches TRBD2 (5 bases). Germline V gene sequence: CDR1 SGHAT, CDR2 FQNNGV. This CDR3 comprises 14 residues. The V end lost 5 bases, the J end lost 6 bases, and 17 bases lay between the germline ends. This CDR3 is CASSPGGLAGEQYF. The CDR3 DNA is TGTGCCAGCAGCCCGGGCGGGCTAGCTGGCGAGCAGTACTTC.

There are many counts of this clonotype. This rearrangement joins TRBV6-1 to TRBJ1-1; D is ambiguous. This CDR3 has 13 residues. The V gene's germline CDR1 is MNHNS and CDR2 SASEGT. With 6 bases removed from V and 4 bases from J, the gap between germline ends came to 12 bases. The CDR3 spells CASRPEVSTEAFF. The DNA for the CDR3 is TGTGCCAGCAGGCCCGAAGTATCCACTGAAGCTTTCTTT.

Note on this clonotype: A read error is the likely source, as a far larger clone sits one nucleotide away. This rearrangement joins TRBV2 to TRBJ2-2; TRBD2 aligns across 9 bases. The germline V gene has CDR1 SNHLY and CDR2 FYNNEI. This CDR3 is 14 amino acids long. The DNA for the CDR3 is TGTGCCAGCAGTTGGACTAGCGACACCGGGGGGCTGTTTTTT. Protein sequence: CASSWTSDTGGLFF.

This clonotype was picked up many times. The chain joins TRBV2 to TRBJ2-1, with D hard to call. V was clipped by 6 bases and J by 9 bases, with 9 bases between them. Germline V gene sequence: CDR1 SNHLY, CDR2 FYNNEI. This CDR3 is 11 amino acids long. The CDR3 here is CASSRMGEQFF. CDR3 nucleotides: TGTGCCAGCAGCAGGATGGGTGAGCAGTTCTTC. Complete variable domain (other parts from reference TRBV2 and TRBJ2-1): EPEVTQTPSHQVTQMGQEVILRCVPISNHLYFYWYRQILGQKVEFLVSFYNNEISEKSEIFDDQFSVERPDGSNFTLKIRSTKLEDSAMYFCASSRMGEQFFGPGTRLTVL.

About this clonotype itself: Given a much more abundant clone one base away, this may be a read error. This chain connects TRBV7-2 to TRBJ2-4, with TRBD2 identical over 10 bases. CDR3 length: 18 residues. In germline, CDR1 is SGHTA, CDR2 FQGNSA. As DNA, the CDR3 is TGTGCCAGCAGCTCCTTTCCGGGACTAGCGTCGGCCAAAAACATGCAGTACTTC. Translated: CASSSFPGLASAKNMQYF.

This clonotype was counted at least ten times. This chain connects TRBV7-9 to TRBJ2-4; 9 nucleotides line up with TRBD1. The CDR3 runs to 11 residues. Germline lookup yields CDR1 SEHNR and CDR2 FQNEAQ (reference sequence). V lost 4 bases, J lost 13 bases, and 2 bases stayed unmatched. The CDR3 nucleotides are TGTGCCAGCAGCTCGGGACAGGGACAGTACTTC. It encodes CASSSGQGQYF.

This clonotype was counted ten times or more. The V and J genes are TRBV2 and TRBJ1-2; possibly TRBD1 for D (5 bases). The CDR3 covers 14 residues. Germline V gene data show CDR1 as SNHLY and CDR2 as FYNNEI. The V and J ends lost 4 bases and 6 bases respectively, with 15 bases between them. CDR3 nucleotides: TGTGCCAGCAGTGGGTCAGGGACGAAACATGGCTACACCTTC. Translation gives CASSGSGTKHGYTF.

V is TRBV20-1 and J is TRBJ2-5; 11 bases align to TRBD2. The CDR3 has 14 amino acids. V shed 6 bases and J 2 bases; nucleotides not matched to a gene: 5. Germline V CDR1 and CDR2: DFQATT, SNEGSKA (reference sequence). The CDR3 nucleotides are TGCAGTGCGGCCGGGACTAGCGGTCAAGAGACCCAGTACTTC. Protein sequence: CSAAGTSGQETQYF.